One and the same sample provided the 11 T cell receptor beta chains below, sequenced in a study of CD8+ T cells in alopecia areata. It was cDNA, reverse transcribed from extracted RNA, that served as the sequencing template. Here immunoSEQ multiplex PCR was the method, and the copy in TCRdb shows in-frame clones only, minus some. The sample comprises about 97,000 clones, about 40% of which are singletons, and around 1.4% rests with the top ten. Sequencing was performed on CD4+ T cells sorted from blood. These receptors were collected from a human donor with alopecia areata.

The chain has TRBV28 and TRBJ2-5, with D perhaps matching TRBD2 (5 bases). The CDR3 length is 12 residues. CDR1 is MDHEN and CDR2 is SYDVKM in the germline V gene. Trimming pared 6 bases from V and 7 bases from J, leaving 12 bases between. The CDR3 region is CASSILGRTQYF. Written as DNA, the CDR3 is TGTGCCAGCAGCATTTTGGGGAGGACCCAGTACTTC. Full variable domain (rest looked up from reference TRBV28 and TRBJ2-5): DVKVTQSSRYLVKRTGEKVFLECVQDMDHENMFWYRQDPGLGLRLIYFSYDVKMKEKGDIPEGYSVSREKKERFSLILESASTNQTSMYLCASSILGRTQYFGPGTRLLVL.

The chain links TRBV30 to TRBJ2-7, with a possible D match to TRBD1 (6 bases). This CDR3 is 12 amino acids long. The V and J ends lost 4 bases and 5 bases respectively, with 12 bases between them. The germline CDR1 and CDR2 sequences are GTSNPN and SVGIG (reference sequence). CDR3: CAWTGASHEQYF. The CDR3 DNA follows: TGTGCCTGGACAGGGGCAAGCCACGAGCAGTACTTC.

The chain has TRBV29-1 and TRBJ2-7, with D possibly TRBD1 on 6 matching bases. Germline V gene lookup returns CDR1 SQVTM and CDR2 ANQGSEA. The CDR3 is 14 amino acids. Trimming pared 3 bases from V and 6 bases from J, leaving 18 bases between. The CDR3 coding sequence is TGCAGCGTTGAGATTGTACAGGGATCCGTCGAGCAGTACTTC. Its protein product is CSVEIVQGSVEQYF.

This clone is categorized as medium-sized (0.01 to 0.1%). The rearrangement uses TRBV28 and TRBJ1-5; unclear D gene. The germline gives CDR1 MDHEN, CDR2 SYDVKM. This CDR3 is 13 amino acids long. V was clipped by 3 bases and J by 2 bases, with 5 bases between them. For the CDR3, the DNA is TGTGCCAGCAGTTTGATTGGCAATCAGCCCCAGCATTTT. Translation: CASSLIGNQPQHF.

The chain is built from TRBV25-1 and TRBJ1-4; no reliable D call. Trimming shortened V by 5 bases and J by 0 bases, and 10 bases separated the two germline ends. The CDR3 sequence is 15 residues long. The V gene's germline CDR1 is MGHDK and CDR2 SYGVNS. The DNA for the CDR3 is TGTGCCAGCAGTCCCCTGGGTGCAACTAATGAAAAACTGTTTTTT. It is translated as CASSPLGATNEKLFF. The full variable domain, its missing parts supplied by reference TRBV25-1 and TRBJ1-4, is EADIYQTPRYLVIGTGKKITLECSQTMGHDKMYWYQQDPGMELHLIHYSYGVNSTEKGDLSSESTVSRIRTEHFPLTLESARPSHTSQYLCASSPLGATNEKLFFGSGTQLSVL.

V usage is TRBV2 and J usage is TRBJ2-1, with 7 bases fitting TRBD1. There are 12 residues in the CDR3. CDR1 is SNHLY and CDR2 is FYNNEI in the germline V gene. V gave up 8 bases and J gave up 9 bases; unmatched junction bases: 7. The CDR3 is CASDRVWGEQFF. The CDR3 DNA reads as TGTGCCAGCGACAGGGTGTGGGGTGAGCAGTTCTTC.

The rearrangement joins TRBV30 to TRBJ2-2; 8 positions agree with TRBD2. The germline gives CDR1 GTSNPN, CDR2 SVGIG (reference sequence). The trim removed 4 bases at V and 4 bases at J, leaving 8 bases unmatched. CDR3 length: 15 residues. CDR3 in DNA: TGTGCCTGGAAACTTATGGCGGGGGGCACCGGGGAGCTGTTTTTT. It specifies CAWKLMAGGTGELFF.

The V gene is TRBV2, the J gene TRBJ2-2; 10 nucleotides line up with TRBD1. V dropped 8 bases and J dropped 1; count of bases not matched to a gene: 1. The CDR3 covers 14 residues. Germline V CDR1 and CDR2: SNHLY, FYNNEI. CDR3: CASGTGVNTGELFF. Written as DNA, the CDR3 is TGTGCCAGCGGGACAGGGGTGAACACCGGGGAGCTGTTTTTT.

The table lists this clone with a few counts. The chain carries TRBV27 and TRBJ2-6; TRBD1 agrees at 11 bases. The germline V gene has CDR1 MNHEY and CDR2 SMNVEV (reference sequence). V shed 7 bases and J 2 bases; nucleotides not matched to a gene: 4. This CDR3 has 16 residues. DNA for the CDR3: TGTGCCAGCACAGGACAGGGGGCGACTGGGGCCAACGTCCTGACTTTC. Amino acids: CASTGQGATGANVLTF.

The chain is built from TRBV7-3 and TRBJ2-7; weak D call: TRBD2 (5 bases). The germline V gene encodes CDR1 SGHTA and CDR2 FQGTGA. This CDR3 is built from 14 residues. Between the trimmed V and J ends, which lost 2 bases and 6 bases, there was a span of 14 bases. The CDR3 is CASSLSPHGSEQYF. The CDR3 bases are TGTGCCAGCAGCTTATCCCCCCATGGGAGCGAGCAGTACTTC.

The sample holds a few counts of this clone. V gene TRBV18 combines with J gene TRBJ1-1, with 10 bases aligning to TRBD1. With V trimmed by 8 bases and J by 0 bases, 6 bases remained unmatched. The CDR3 has 15 amino acids. From germline, CDR1 is KGHSH and CDR2 LQKENI. CDR3 bases: TGTGCCAGCCAGGACAGGGGGTACATGAACACTGAAGCTTTCTTT. It is translated as CASQDRGYMNTEAFF.